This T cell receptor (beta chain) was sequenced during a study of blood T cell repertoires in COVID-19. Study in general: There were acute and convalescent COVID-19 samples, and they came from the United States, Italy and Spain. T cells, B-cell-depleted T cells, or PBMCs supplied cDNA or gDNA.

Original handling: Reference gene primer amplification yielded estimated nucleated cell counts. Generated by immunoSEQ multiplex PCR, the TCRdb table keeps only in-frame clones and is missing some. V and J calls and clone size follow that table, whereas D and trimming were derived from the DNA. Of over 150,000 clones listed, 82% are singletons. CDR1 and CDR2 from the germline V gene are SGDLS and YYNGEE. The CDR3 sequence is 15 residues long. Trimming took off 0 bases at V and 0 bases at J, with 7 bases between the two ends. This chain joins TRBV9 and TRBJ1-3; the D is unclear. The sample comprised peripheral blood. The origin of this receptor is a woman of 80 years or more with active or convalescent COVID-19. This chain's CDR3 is CASSVDSYSGNTIYF. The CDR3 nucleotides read TGTGCCAGCAGCGTAGACAGCTACTCTGGAAACACCATATATTTT.